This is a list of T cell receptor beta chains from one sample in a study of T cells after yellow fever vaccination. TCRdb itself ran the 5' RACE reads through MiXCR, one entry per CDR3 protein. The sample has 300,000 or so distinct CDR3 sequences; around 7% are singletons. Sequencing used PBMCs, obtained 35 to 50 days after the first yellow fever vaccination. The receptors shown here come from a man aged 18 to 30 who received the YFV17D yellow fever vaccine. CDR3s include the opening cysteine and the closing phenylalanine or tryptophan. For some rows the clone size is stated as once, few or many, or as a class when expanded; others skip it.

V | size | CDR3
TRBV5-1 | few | CASTLDRPTEAFF
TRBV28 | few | CASSLTLTGFNEQFF
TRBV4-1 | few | CASSQEAGWIYGYTF
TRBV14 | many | CASSFTYTQYF
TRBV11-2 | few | CASSPQGRGPLSQETQYF
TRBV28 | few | CASSSPGGLSTDTQYF
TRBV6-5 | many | CASSFPPGNNEQFF
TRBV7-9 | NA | CASSRRSATSTDTQYF
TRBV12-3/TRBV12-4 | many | CASSLKWRGEQFF
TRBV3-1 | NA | CASSQEAVPRNEQFF
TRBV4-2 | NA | CASSPDPASQETQYF
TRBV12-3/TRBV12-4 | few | CASSLPRGLAGQETQYF
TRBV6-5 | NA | CASSYLQGANYGYTF
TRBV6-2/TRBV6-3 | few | CASRRLDEQYF
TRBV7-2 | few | CASSFGTGYNEQFF
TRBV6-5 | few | CASSKKRGTQYF
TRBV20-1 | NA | CSATAPLVPVETQYF
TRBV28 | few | CASSLGGGRGYTF
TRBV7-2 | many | CASSFTGGWGMNTEAFF
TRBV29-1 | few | CSVAGGGSYNEQFF
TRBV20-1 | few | CSARRGADEKLFF
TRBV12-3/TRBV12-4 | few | CASTRGDDFTTYGYTF
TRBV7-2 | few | CASSLGGTNYGYTF